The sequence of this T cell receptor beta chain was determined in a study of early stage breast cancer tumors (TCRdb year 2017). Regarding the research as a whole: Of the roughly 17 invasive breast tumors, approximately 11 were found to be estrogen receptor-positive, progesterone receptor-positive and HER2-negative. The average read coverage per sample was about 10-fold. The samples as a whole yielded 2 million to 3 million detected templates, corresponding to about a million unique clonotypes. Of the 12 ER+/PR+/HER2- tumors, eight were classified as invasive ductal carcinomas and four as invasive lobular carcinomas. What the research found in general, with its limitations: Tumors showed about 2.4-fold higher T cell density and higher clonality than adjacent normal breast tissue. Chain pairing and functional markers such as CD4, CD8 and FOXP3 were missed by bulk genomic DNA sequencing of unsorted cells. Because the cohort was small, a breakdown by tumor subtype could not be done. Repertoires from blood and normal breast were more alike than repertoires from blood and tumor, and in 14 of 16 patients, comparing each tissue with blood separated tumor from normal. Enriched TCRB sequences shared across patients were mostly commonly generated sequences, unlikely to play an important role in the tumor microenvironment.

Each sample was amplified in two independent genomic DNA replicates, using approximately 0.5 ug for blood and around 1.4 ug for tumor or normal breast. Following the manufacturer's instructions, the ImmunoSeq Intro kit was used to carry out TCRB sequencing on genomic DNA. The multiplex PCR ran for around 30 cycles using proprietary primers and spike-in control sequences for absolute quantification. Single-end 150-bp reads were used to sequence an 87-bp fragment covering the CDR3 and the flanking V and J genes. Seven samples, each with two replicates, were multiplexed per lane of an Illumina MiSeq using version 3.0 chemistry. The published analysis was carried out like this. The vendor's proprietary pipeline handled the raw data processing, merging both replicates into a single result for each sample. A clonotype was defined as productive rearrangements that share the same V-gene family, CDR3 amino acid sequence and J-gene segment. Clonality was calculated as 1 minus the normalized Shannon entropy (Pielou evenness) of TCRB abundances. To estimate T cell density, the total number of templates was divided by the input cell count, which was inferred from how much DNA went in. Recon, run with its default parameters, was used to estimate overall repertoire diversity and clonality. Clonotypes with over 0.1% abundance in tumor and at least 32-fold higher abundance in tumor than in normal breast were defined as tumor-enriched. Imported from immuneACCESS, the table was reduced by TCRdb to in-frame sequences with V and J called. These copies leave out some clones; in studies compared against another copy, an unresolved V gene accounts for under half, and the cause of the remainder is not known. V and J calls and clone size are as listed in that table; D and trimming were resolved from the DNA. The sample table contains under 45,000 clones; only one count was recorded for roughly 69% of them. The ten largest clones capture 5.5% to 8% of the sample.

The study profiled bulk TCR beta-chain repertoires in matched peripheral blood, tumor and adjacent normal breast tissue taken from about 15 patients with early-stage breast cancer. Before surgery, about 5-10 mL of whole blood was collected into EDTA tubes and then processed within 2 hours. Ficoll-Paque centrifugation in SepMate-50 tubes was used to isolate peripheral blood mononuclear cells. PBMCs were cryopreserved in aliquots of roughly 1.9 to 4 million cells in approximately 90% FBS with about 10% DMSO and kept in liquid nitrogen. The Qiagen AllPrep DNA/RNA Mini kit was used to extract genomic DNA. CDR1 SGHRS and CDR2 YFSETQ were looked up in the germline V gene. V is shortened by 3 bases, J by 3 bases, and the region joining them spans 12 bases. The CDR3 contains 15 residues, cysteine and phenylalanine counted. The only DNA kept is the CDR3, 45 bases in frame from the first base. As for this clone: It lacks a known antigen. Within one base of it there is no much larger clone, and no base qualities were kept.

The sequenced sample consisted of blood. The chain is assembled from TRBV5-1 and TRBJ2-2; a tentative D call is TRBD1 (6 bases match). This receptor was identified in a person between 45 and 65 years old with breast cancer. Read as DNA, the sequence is TGCGCCAGCAGCTCCAGGGGAGACTACACCGGGGAGCTGTTTTTT. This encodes CASSSRGDYTGELFF. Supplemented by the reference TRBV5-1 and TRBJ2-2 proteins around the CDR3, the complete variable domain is KAGVTQTPRYLIKTRGQQVTLSCSPISGHRSVSWYQQTPGQGLQFLFEYFSETQRNKGNFPGRFSGRQFSNSRSEMNVSTLELGDSALYLCASSSRGDYTGELFFGEGSRLTVL.